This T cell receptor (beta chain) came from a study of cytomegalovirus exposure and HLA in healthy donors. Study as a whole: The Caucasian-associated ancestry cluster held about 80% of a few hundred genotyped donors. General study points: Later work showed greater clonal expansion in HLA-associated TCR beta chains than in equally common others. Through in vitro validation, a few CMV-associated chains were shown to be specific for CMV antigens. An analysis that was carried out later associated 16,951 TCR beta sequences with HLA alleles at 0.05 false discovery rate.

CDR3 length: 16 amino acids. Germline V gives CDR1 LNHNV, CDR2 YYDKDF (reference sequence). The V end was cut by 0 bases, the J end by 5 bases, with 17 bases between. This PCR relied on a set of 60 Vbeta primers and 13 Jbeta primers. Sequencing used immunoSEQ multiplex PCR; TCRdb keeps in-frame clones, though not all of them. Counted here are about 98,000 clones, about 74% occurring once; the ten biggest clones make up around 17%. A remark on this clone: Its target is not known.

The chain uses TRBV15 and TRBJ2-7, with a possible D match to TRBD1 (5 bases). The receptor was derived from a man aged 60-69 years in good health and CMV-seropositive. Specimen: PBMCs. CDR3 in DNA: TGTGCCACCAGCAGAGACCCTCCAGGGTCAGGGAACGAGCAGTACTTC. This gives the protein CATSRDPPGSGNEQYF.